This record concerns one TCR beta chain sequence. The data were taken from a study of blood T cell repertoires in COVID-19. Germline assignment: CDR1 LGHDT and CDR2 YNNKEL (reference sequence). V lost 5 bases, J lost 4 bases, and 7 bases stayed unmatched. This CDR3 spans 15 amino acids. Using immunoSEQ multiplex PCR, the repertoire was profiled, and TCRdb retains in-frame clones only, with some absent. The profile shows roughly 250,000 clones, just over 90% of them singletons. The sample comprised PBMCs or T cells enriched from blood (not recorded which). This sequence was found in a woman in her thirties or forties with acute COVID-19. The V call is TRBV3-1 (or the pseudogene TRBV3-2), the J call TRBJ1-1; 10 bases align to TRBD1. The CDR3 region has the DNA TGTGCCAGCAGCATACGACAGGGGGCGAGCACTGAAGCTTTCTTT. As protein: CASSIRQGASTEAFF.